The clone carrying this T cell receptor beta chain was detected only a few times. The antigen is unknown. The data were taken from a study of regulatory T cells in long-lasting Graves disease. Broader study findings: Comparison showed that persistent patients shared more public clonotypes (roughly 2,700) than new patients (approximately 870).

Indicated time point: newly diagnosed GD, antithyroid drugs for less than 3 months. There was RNA extracted from PBMCs, and the TCR library was made from it. Library construction for TCR beta used iRepertoire HTBI primers and Arm-PCR of CDR3 regions. Each CDR3 protein is one row after TCRdb ran MiXCR on the multiplex PCR reads. The table shows about 620,000 distinct CDR3 sequences, with about 15% occurring only once. CDR3 length equals 15 residues. Germline loops: CDR1 KGHSH, CDR2 LQKENI. The V and J ends lost 4 bases and 1 base respectively, with 12 bases between them. The same sample was also studied in work on T cells in Graves' hyperthyroidism and ophthalmopathy.

This receptor was taken from a woman aged 30 to 39 with Graves disease. Here the sequenced sample was peripheral blood mononuclear cells (PBMCs), taken at new diagnosis, from a patient treated with antithyroid drugs. The chain links TRBV18 to TRBJ2-3, with no clear D. CDR3 region: CASSRVALGTDTQYF. CDR3 DNA: TGTGCCAGCTCACGGGTAGCTCTCGGCACAGATACGCAGTATTTT.